This T cell receptor beta chain was recorded in a study of OX40 agonist ivuxolimab in advanced cancers. Study results and caveats: CD8+ T cells (on average) carried more expanded clones than CD4+ T cells. Clonal expansion in partial responders at 0.1-3.0 mg/kg ranked among the lowest. At 0.1 to 3.0 mg/kg, clonal expansion of CD4+ and CD8+ blood T cells had occurred by week 6.

Blood was sampled at baseline, cycle 4 day 1, and cycle 7 day 1. V trimming: 6 bases; J trimming: 4 bases; junction bases outside the gene matches: 8. CDR3 length: 14 residues. Germline CDR1 reads MNHEY; CDR2 reads SVGAGI. This table comes from immunoSEQ multiplex PCR, and its TCRdb copy is limited to in-frame clones, with some not included. Here the sample spans about 96,000 clones, about four fifths being singletons. As for this clone: Antigen unknown.

The TCR originated in an adult with an advanced solid tumor such as melanoma, head and neck, liver or kidney cancer. J is TRBJ1-1 and V is TRBV6-5, with TRBD1 matching over 7 bases. Here the sequenced sample was CD4+ or CD8+ T cells sorted from blood, taken in a trial of the OX40 agonist ivuxolimab. The CDR3 here is CASSSTGRATEAFF. The CDR3 DNA reads TGTGCCAGCAGCTCGACAGGGCGGGCCACTGAAGCTTTCTTT.